Detailed here is one T cell receptor beta chain. The data derive from a study of PD-1 blockade in classical Hodgkin lymphoma. V dropped 7 bases and J dropped 4; count of bases not matched to a gene: 11. The germline V gene encodes CDR1 MNHEY and CDR2 SMNVEV (reference sequence). This CDR3 has 15 amino acids. Exposure to brentuximab vedotin varied, and each patient had relapsed following autologous stem cell transplantation. Profiling relied on immunoSEQ multiplex PCR, and the TCRdb table lists in-frame clones only, not all of them. This table holds 60,000 to 65,000 clones, 88% found once. Here the sequenced sample was peripheral blood mononuclear cells (PBMCs), taken at baseline. This chain links TRBV27 with TRBJ1-2, with 8 bases aligning to TRBD1. The source of this sequence is a human donor with classical Hodgkin lymphoma. The CDR3 here is CASKVGTGEFYGYTF. In DNA form, the CDR3 reads TGTGCCAGCAAGGTGGGGACAGGAGAGTTCTATGGCTACACCTTC.